The subject of this entry is one T cell receptor beta chain. The data originate from a study of control samples from healthy donors and cancer patients. The CDR3 sequence is 12 residues long. Per the germline V gene, CDR1 is LGHNA and CDR2 is YNFKEQ. V lost 0 bases and J lost 16, with 10 bases in between. Generated by immunoSEQ multiplex PCR, the TCRdb table keeps only in-frame clones and is missing some. The sample has tens of thousands of clones, 93% seen once. The sequence came from a woman younger than 45 in good health. Specimen: blood. The chain joins TRBV4-2 to TRBJ1-6, with no clear D. The CDR3 region has the DNA TGTGCCAGCAGCCAAGATAGGCGGGAACTCCACTTT. Its translation: CASSQDRRELHF.